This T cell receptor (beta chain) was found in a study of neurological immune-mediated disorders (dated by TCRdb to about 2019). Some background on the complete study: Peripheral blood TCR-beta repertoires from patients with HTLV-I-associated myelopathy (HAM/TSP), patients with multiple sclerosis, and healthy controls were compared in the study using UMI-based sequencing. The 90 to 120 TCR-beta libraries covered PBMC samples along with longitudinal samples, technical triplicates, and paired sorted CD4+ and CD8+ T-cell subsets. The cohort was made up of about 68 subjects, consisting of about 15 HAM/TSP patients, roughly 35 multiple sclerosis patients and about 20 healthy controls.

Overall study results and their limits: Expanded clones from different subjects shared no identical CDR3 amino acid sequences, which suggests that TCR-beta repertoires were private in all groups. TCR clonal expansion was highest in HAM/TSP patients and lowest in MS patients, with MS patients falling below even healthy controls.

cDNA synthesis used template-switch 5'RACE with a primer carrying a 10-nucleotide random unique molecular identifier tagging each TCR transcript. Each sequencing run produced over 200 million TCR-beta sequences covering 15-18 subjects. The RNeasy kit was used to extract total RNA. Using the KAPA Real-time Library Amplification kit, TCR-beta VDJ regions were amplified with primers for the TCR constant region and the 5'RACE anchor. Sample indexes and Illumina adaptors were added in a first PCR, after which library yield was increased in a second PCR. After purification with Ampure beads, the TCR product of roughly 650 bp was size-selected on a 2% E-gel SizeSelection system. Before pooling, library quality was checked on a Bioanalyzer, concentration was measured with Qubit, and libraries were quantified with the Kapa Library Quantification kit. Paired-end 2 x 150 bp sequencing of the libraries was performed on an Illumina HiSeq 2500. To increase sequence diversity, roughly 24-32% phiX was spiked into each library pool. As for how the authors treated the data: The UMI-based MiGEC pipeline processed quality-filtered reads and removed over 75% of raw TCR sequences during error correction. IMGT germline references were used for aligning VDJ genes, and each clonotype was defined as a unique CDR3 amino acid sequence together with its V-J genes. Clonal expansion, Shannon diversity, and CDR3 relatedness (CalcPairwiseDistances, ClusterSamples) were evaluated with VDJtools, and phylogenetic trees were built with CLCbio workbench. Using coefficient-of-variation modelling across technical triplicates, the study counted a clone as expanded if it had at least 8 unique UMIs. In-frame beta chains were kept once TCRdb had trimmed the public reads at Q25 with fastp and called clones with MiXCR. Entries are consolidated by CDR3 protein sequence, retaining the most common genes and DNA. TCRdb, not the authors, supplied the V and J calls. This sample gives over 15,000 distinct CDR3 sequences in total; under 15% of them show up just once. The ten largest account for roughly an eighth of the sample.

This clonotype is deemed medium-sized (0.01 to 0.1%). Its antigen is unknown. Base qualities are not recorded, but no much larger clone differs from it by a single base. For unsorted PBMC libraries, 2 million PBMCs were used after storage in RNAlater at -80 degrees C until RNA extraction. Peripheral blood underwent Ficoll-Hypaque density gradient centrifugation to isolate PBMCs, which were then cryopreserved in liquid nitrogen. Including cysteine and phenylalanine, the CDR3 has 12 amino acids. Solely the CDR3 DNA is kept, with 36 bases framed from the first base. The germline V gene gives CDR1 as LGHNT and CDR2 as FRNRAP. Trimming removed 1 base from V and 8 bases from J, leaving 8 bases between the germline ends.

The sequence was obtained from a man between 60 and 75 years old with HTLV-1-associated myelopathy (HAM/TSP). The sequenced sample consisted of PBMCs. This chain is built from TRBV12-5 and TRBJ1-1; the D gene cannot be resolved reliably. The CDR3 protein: CASGLAEWEAFF. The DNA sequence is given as TGTGCTAGTGGTTTGGCGGAGTGGGAAGCTTTCTTT. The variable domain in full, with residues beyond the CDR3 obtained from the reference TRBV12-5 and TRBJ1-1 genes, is DARVTQTPRHKVTEMGQEVTMRCQPILGHNTVFWYRQTMMQGLELLAYFRNRAPLDDSGMPKDRFSAEMPDATLATLKIQPSEPRDSAVYFCASGLAEWEAFFGQGTRLTVV.